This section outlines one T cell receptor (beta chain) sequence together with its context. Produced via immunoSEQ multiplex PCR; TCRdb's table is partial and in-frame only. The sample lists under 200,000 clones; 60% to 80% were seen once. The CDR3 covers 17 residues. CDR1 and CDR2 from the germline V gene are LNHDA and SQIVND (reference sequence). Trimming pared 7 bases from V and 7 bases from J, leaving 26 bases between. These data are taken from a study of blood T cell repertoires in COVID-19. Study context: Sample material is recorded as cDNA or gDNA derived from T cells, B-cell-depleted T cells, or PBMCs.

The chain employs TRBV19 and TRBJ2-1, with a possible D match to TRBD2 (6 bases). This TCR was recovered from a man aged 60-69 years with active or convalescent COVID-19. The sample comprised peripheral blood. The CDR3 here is CASTPGTGVGEGNEQFF. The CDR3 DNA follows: TGTGCCAGTACACCCGGGACGGGAGTGGGGGAAGGGAATGAGCAGTTCTTC.